One sample yielded the 8 T cell receptor beta chains listed below, sequenced in a study of identical twins. TCRdb re-analysed the 5' RACE reads in MiXCR, keeping a single row per CDR3 protein. The profile shows 200,000 to 250,000 distinct CDR3 sequences, about an eighth of them singletons. This same sample was also taken into another study, of yellow fever vaccine responses in identical twins.

Sequenced: memory (CD45RO+) T cells sorted from blood. The receptors derive from a woman younger than 35 in good health.

This clonotype was recorded many times. The J gene is TRBJ2-1, the V gene TRBV29-1; 9 bases are a match to TRBD1. After removal of 7 bases from V and 6 bases from J, the junction contained 19 bases not matched to a gene. The CDR3 totals 17 residues. The germline CDR1 and CDR2 sequences are SQVTM and ANQGSEA. The chain's CDR3 is CSATFLQRGQGRNEQFF. In DNA, the CDR3 is TGCAGCGCAACCTTCTTACAGCGGGGACAGGGACGCAATGAGCAGTTCTTC.

This clonotype was seen a handful of times. The chain combines TRBV11-2 with TRBJ2-1, with D perhaps being TRBD1 or TRBD2 (6 bases each). The germline CDR1 and CDR2 sequences are SGHAT and FQNNGV. Trimming left V 5 bases short and J 3 bases short, with 14 bases between. The CDR3 length is 15 residues. In nucleotides, the CDR3 is TGTGCCAGCAGCCCCGCGAAGGGGGGCTACAATGAGCAGTTCTTC. Its translation: CASSPAKGGYNEQFF.

This clonotype showed up just a few times. V gene TRBV27 combines with J gene TRBJ2-3, with a tentative D call TRBD1 (6 bases). CDR1 is MNHEY and CDR2 is SMNVEV in the germline V gene (reference sequence). Trimming removed 3 bases from V and 1 base from J, with 14 bases in between. The CDR3 has 16 amino acids. The CDR3 region has the DNA TGTGCCAGCAGTTTTACAGGGAGAGCGGGCACAGATACGCAGTATTTT. Amino acid sequence: CASSFTGRAGTDTQYF.

The chain employs TRBV18 and TRBJ2-1; D might be TRBD2 (6 bases). Trimming removed 3 bases at V and 6 bases at J, with 12 bases between. The CDR3 is 14 amino acids. CDR1 and CDR2 (germline): KGHSH, LQKENI. The CDR3 region is CASSPGGESNEQFF. CDR3 nucleotide sequence: TGTGCCAGCTCACCGGGCGGGGAGAGCAATGAGCAGTTCTTC.

This clonotype was recorded only once. Given a much more abundant clone one base away, this may be a read error. This chain connects TRBV20-1 to TRBJ2-3; TRBD2 is a possible D gene (7 bases). CDR1 is DFQATT, CDR2 SNEGSKA, per germline (reference sequence). CDR3 length equals 15 residues. In DNA form, the CDR3 reads TGCTGTGCTAGGGGGGGGGCAGGTAGCACAGATACGCAGTATTTT. Translating it yields CCARGGAGSTDTQYF.

This clonotype was counted only a few times. CDR3 sequence (DNA): TGTGCCAGCAGTTGGGGACAGGCCGGCACAGATACGCAGTATTTT. Translating gives CASSWGQAGTDTQYF. This chain joins TRBV12-3 or TRBV12-4 and TRBJ2-3; 8 bases align to TRBD1. The V segment lost 4 bases and the J segment 1 base; nucleotides outside the gene matches: 4. The CDR3 consists of 15 residues.

This sequence joins TRBV12-3 or TRBV12-4 and TRBJ2-5; TRBD1 aligns across 8 bases. This CDR3 has 13 amino acids. The J segment lost 7 bases and the V segment lost 2 bases, leaving 3 bases of the junction unmatched. The CDR3 region is CASSLRQGATQYF. The CDR3 coding sequence is TGTGCCAGCAGTTTAAGGCAGGGGGCGACCCAGTACTTC.

This clonotype was counted only a few times. The chain employs TRBV29-1 and TRBJ2-7; the D gene is possibly TRBD1 (6 bases). Trimming removed 3 bases at V and 6 bases at J, with 18 bases between. This CDR3 comprises 14 residues. Germline values: CDR1 SQVTM, CDR2 ANQGSEA. This CDR3 reads CSVDFTGSGVEQYF. In DNA, the CDR3 is TGCAGCGTTGACTTCACAGGGAGTGGCGTCGAGCAGTACTTC.